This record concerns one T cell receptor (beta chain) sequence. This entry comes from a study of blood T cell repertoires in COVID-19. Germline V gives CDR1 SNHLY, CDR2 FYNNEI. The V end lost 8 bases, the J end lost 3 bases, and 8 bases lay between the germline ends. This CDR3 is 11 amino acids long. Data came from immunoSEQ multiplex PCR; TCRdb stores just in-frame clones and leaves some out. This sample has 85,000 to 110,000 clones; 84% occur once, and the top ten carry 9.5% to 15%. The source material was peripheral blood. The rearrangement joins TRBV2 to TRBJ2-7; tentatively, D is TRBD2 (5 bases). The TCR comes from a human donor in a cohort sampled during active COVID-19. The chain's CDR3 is CASAEGYEQYF. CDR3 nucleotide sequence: TGTGCCAGCGCCGAGGGCTACGAGCAGTACTTC.